The 22 T cell receptor beta chains listed next were all sequenced from one sample in a study of blood T cell repertoires in COVID-19. Using immunoSEQ multiplex PCR, the repertoire was profiled, and TCRdb retains in-frame clones only, with some absent. The table includes under 350,000 clones, roughly 90% detected once. The sequenced sample consisted of peripheral blood. All receptors derive from a man aged 40-49 years with acute or convalescent COVID-19.

The V call is TRBV4-1, the J call TRBJ2-7, with D perhaps matching TRBD1 (6 bases). CDR1 is MGHRA and CDR2 is YSYEKL in the germline V gene. V was pared by 3 bases and J by 1 base, with 25 bases between. This CDR3 region has 19 residues. The CDR3 DNA follows: TGCGCCAGCAGCCAGAACTTCGGGGTGGGGCAGGGGCCATCCTACGAGCAGTACTTC. It yields the protein CASSQNFGVGQGPSYEQYF.

This rearrangement joins TRBV3-1 (or the pseudogene TRBV3-2) to TRBJ2-3; tentatively, D is TRBD2 (5 bases). Trimming removed 5 bases from V and 6 bases from J, with 12 bases in between. The germline gives CDR1 LGHDT, CDR2 YNNKEL (reference sequence). This CDR3 has 13 residues. The CDR3 region has the DNA TGTGCCAGCAGCTCCCGGGGTCTGGATACGCAGTATTTT. This encodes CASSSRGLDTQYF.

The chain combines TRBV10-3 with TRBJ2-2; the D is unclear. The V end lost 6 bases, the J end lost 6 bases, and 11 bases lay between the germline ends. This CDR3 contains 13 residues. Looked up from germline, CDR1 is ENHRY and CDR2 is SYGVKD. The CDR3 loop reads CAISQATPGELFF. CDR3 bases: TGTGCCATCAGCCAGGCCACCCCCGGGGAGCTGTTTTTT.

The chain recombines TRBV30 with TRBJ1-4; a weak D match, TRBD1 (5 bases). The CDR3 totals 13 residues. Germline V gene lookup returns CDR1 GTSNPN and CDR2 SVGIG (reference sequence). Trimming took 8 bases from V and 5 from J, leaving 15 bases between them. CDR3 nucleotides: TGTGCCGCCGACAGAAATCCCAATGAAAAACTGTTTTTT. It yields the protein CAADRNPNEKLFF.

This sequence joins TRBV24-1 and TRBJ2-2; tentative D call: TRBD2 (5 bases). Germline V gene data show CDR1 as KGHDR and CDR2 as SFDVKD. Trimming stripped 5 bases from V and 0 bases from J, with 15 bases between. CDR3 length equals 17 residues. Written as DNA, the CDR3 is TGTGCCACCAGTGTTTCACCGGGATTCACGAACACCGGGGAGCTGTTTTTT. Protein product: CATSVSPGFTNTGELFF.

The genes are TRBV27 and TRBJ2-3, with TRBD2 matching over 10 bases. Germline loops: CDR1 MNHEY, CDR2 SMNVEV (reference sequence). Trimming removed 4 bases from V and 6 bases from J; junction bases left unmatched: 7. CDR3 length: 15 residues. This CDR3 reads CASSSSGGAMDTQYF. The CDR3 coding sequence is TGTGCCAGCAGTTCCAGCGGGGGGGCAATGGATACGCAGTATTTT.

This clone was observed once. This rearrangement joins TRBV24-1 to TRBJ1-2, with 9 bases that match TRBD1. Germline CDR1 is KGHDR and CDR2 is SFDVKD. This CDR3 is built from 14 residues. V dropped 2 bases and J dropped 4; count of bases not matched to a gene: 1. The CDR3 reads CATSDSGQGYGYTF. CDR3 sequence (DNA): TGTGCCACCAGTGATTCGGGACAGGGCTATGGCTACACCTTC.

This clone was counted a few times. The chain employs TRBV11-2 and TRBJ1-4; TRBD1 matches at 7 bases. J gave up 4 bases and V 5 bases, and 7 bases lay outside the gene matches. Germline values: CDR1 SGHAT, CDR2 FQNNGV. This CDR3 comprises 15 residues. The CDR3 reads CASSPAGGGNEKLFF. In DNA form, the CDR3 reads TGTGCCAGCAGCCCCGCAGGGGGAGGTAATGAAAAACTGTTTTTT.

The rearrangement uses TRBV24-1 and TRBJ2-1; 9 nucleotides line up with TRBD2. The CDR3 loop spans 16 amino acids. V lost 2 bases to trimming and J lost 8 bases; unmatched junction nucleotides: 9. Germline V CDR1 and CDR2: KGHDR, SFDVKD. As DNA, the CDR3 is TGTGCCACCAGTGATTCTAGGGGACTAGCTGTCGATGAGCAGTTCTTC. Amino acids: CATSDSRGLAVDEQFF.

The chain employs TRBV2 and TRBJ2-1, with 8 bases aligning to TRBD1. V lost 7 bases, J lost 8 bases, and 13 bases stayed unmatched. The CDR3 is 15 amino acids. The germline V gene has CDR1 SNHLY and CDR2 FYNNEI. The CDR3 loop is CASTPFRDRRDEQFF. As DNA, the CDR3 is TGTGCCAGCACCCCTTTCCGGGACAGGCGGGATGAGCAGTTCTTC.

V is TRBV6-5 and J is TRBJ2-2, with 8 bases that match TRBD1. V was pared by 0 bases and J by 3 bases, with 0 bases of the junction left unmatched. Germline loops: CDR1 MNHEY, CDR2 SVGAGI. This CDR3 region has 15 residues. The CDR3 here is CASSYSDRDTGELFF. The CDR3 DNA follows: TGTGCCAGCAGTTACTCGGACAGGGACACCGGGGAGCTGTTTTTT.

The table lists this clone with a count of one. The chain employs TRBV3-1 (or the pseudogene TRBV3-2) and TRBJ2-7; D gene uncertain. Trimming left V 2 bases short and J 2 bases short, with 7 bases between. Germline V gene sequence: CDR1 LGHDT, CDR2 YNNKEL (reference sequence). The length of the CDR3 is 13 residues. CDR3 coding DNA: TGTGCCAGCAGCCAACCGGGTACCTACGAGCAGTACTTC. Translated, it gives CASSQPGTYEQYF.

CDR3 nucleotide sequence: TGTGCCAGCAGCTTAACAGGACAGTCCTACAATGAGCAGTTCTTC. It yields the protein CASSLTGQSYNEQFF. The J gene is TRBJ2-1, the V gene TRBV11-3; the D gene is possibly TRBD1 (6 bases). Trimming took 2 bases from V and 1 from J, leaving 9 bases between them. Germline loops: CDR1 SGHNT, CDR2 YENEEA. The CDR3 has 15 residues.

This chain links TRBV5-4 with TRBJ1-6, with D unresolved. The CDR3 runs 15 residues. Per germline, CDR1 SGHNT and CDR2 YYREEE (reference sequence). The V gene lost 2 bases and the J gene lost 5 bases, with 11 bases spanning the gap. This chain's CDR3 is CASSFGGFNNSPLHF. The CDR3 DNA is TGTGCCAGCAGCTTCGGAGGGTTTAATAATTCACCCCTCCACTTT.

CDR3 DNA sequence: TGTGCCAGCAGCCGCGGGGGGGGACCCCTGGGGGATACGCAGTATTTT. Translated: CASSRGGGPLGDTQYF. V and J are TRBV7-8 and TRBJ2-3; TRBD2 agrees at 9 bases. This CDR3 contains 16 residues. Germline trimming cut 5 bases from V and 6 bases from J; bases unmatched to any gene: 12. Germline V gives CDR1 SGHVS, CDR2 FQNEAQ. Full variable domain (rest looked up from reference TRBV7-8 and TRBJ2-3): GAGVSQSPRYKVAKRGQDVALRCDPISGHVSLFWYQQALGQGPEFLTYFQNEAQLDKSGLPSDRFFAERPEGSVSTLKIQRTQQEDSAVYLCASSRGGGPLGDTQYFGPGTRLTVL.

CDR3 sequence (DNA): TGCAGCGTCACGGGGTACCCCATCAGCACAGATACGCAGTATTTT. It translates to CSVTGYPISTDTQYF. The chain links TRBV29-1 to TRBJ2-3; D may be TRBD2 (5 bases). The CDR3 is 15 amino acids. Between the trimmed V and J ends, which lost 6 bases and 0 bases, there was a span of 16 bases. CDR1 and CDR2 from the germline V gene are SQVTM and ANQGSEA.

The chain couples TRBV28 to TRBJ2-7, with 11 bases fitting TRBD1. The V and J ends lost 6 bases and 2 bases, in that order; junction bases with no gene match: 3. This CDR3 is 14 amino acids long. Germline lookup yields CDR1 MDHEN and CDR2 SYDVKM. As DNA, the CDR3 is TGTGCCAGCAGGGGACAGGGGGGCGCCTACGAGCAGTACTTC. This encodes CASRGQGGAYEQYF.

This chain joins TRBV12-5 and TRBJ2-4; the match to TRBD1 covers 9 bases. The CDR3 length is 13 residues. Per germline, CDR1 LGHNT and CDR2 FRNRAP. The V gene end was trimmed by 3 bases and the J gene end by 7 bases; junction bases not matched to a gene: 1. The CDR3 region has the DNA TGTGCTAGTGGTTTACAGGGGGCCAACATTCAGTACTTC. Amino acids: CASGLQGANIQYF.

This rearrangement joins TRBV5-8 to TRBJ1-6, with D unclear. The CDR3 runs 13 residues. V shed 0 bases and J shed 9 bases, with 7 bases lying between them. CDR1 and CDR2 from the germline V gene are SGHTS and YDEGEE. The CDR3 DNA reads as TGTGCCAGCAGCTTGGACTTTAGTTCACCCCTCCACTTT. The encoded protein is CASSLDFSSPLHF.

The chain uses TRBV6-5 and TRBJ2-4, with TRBD1 identical over 11 bases. CDR1 is MNHEY, CDR2 SVGAGI, per germline. The CDR3 loop spans 14 amino acids. V was clipped by 7 bases and J by 7 bases; unmatched bases: 6. The CDR3 reads CASKGTGGRNIQYF. The CDR3 bases are TGTGCCAGCAAAGGGACAGGGGGACGTAACATTCAGTACTTC.

V gene TRBV18 combines with J gene TRBJ2-7, with D perhaps matching TRBD1 (8 bases). The CDR3 has 16 amino acids. In germline, CDR1 is KGHSH, CDR2 LQKENI. Trimming removed 0 bases from V and 6 bases from J, with 18 bases in between. In DNA, the CDR3 is TGTGCCAGCTCACCACCGGGGGGGAGACAGGGGTCCGAGCAGTACTTC. As protein: CASSPPGGRQGSEQYF.

The gene calls are TRBV3-1 (or the pseudogene TRBV3-2) and TRBJ2-3; D is ambiguous. In germline, CDR1 is LGHDT, CDR2 YNNKEL (reference sequence). Between the trimmed V and J ends, which lost 4 bases and 0 bases, there was a span of 5 bases. This CDR3 has 13 residues. The CDR3 region has the DNA TGTGCCAGCAGCCGACACAGCACAGATACGCAGTATTTT. Residues: CASSRHSTDTQYF.